The rows below give T cell receptor beta chains drawn from one sample of a study of cytomegalovirus exposure and HLA in healthy donors. The method was immunoSEQ multiplex PCR; TCRdb's version includes in-frame clones alone and lacks a portion of them. The sample carries tens of thousands of clones, 93% recorded once. Input material: PBMCs. The receptors derive from a woman in her 30s in good health and CMV-seronegative. Both conserved end residues are trimmed from each CDR3. A D gene is named only where the DNA matches it firmly.

J gene: TRBJ2-1
D gene: TRBD2
V gene: TRBV2
CDR3 protein: ASRGTSGPYNEQF

J gene: TRBJ2-2
D gene: TRBD1
V gene: TRBV7-6
CDR3 protein: ASSLKYRGAGELF

J gene: TRBJ1-1
D gene: TRBD1
V gene: TRBV7-3
CDR3 protein: ASSKDRVTEAF

J gene: TRBJ2-5
D gene: TRBD2
V gene: TRBV10-2
CDR3 protein: ASRAGTSFFETQY

J gene: TRBJ2-1
D gene: TRBD1
V gene: TRBV4-3
CDR3 protein: ASSQEHRGRDNEQF

J gene: TRBJ1-2
D gene: TRBD1
V gene: TRBV6-5
CDR3 protein: ASSPRGLNYGYT

J gene: TRBJ1-5
D gene: .
V gene: TRBV6-5
CDR3 protein: ASSYSRQLNQPQH

J gene: TRBJ1-6
D gene: .
V gene: TRBV2
CDR3 protein: ASSVGSFLSSPLH

J gene: TRBJ2-6
D gene: .
V gene: TRBV28
CDR3 protein: ASSSGASGANVLT

J gene: TRBJ1-4
D gene: TRBD1
V gene: TRBV6-6
CDR3 protein: ASSSSGTGGLAS

J gene: TRBJ1-6
D gene: .
V gene: TRBV6-4
CDR3 protein: ASSSGSYNSPLH

J gene: TRBJ2-7
D gene: TRBD1
V gene: TRBV2
CDR3 protein: ASRLPRGRNEQY

J gene: TRBJ2-7
D gene: .
V gene: TRBV1
CDR3 protein: TSSHPPGGPHSYEQY

J gene: TRBJ2-5
D gene: TRBD2
V gene: TRBV15
CDR3 protein: ATSRDTSGGAETQY

J gene: TRBJ2-3
D gene: .
V gene: TRBV11-2
CDR3 protein: ASSLDPSRRDTQY

J gene: TRBJ2-3
D gene: .
V gene: TRBV5-4
CDR3 protein: ASSLGSSTFTDTQY

J gene: TRBJ1-5
D gene: TRBD1
V gene: TRBV10-3
CDR3 protein: AISESQGALSSNQPQH

J gene: TRBJ1-2
D gene: .
V gene: TRBV28
CDR3 protein: ASSGRAGSYT

J gene: TRBJ2-2
D gene: TRBD2
V gene: TRBV5-4
CDR3 protein: ASSDGLAGGSTGELF

J gene: TRBJ2-7
D gene: TRBD1
V gene: TRBV19
CDR3 protein: ASSIEGGPYEQY

J gene: TRBJ2-2
D gene: .
V gene: TRBV5-1
CDR3 protein: ASSRSPSWESGELF

J gene: TRBJ1-5
D gene: .
V gene: TRBV6-1
CDR3 protein: ASSSGFNQPQH

J gene: TRBJ2-7
D gene: .
V gene: TRBV29-1
CDR3 protein: SARGVRESAEQY

J gene: TRBJ2-3
D gene: TRBD1
V gene: TRBV5-5
CDR3 protein: ASSFPGQGAADTQY